The source of this T cell receptor (beta chain) is a study of cytomegalovirus exposure and HLA in healthy donors (dated by TCRdb to about 2017). Notes on the research overall: According to an earlier analysis of around 600 of the donors, about 179 million T cells yielded roughly 110 million unique TCR beta sequences and 250 to 350 Gb of sequence data. The study used immunosequencing to profile the T cell repertoires of more than 650 subjects and linked those repertoires to cytomegalovirus serostatus. HLA typing included class I and class II loci at four-digit resolution. An earlier analysis of a few hundred of the donors applied high-throughput TCR beta sequencing to assess whether each TCR beta V gene segment acted as functional or pseudogenic. Alongside the repertoire data, information on donor age, sex, ethnicity and CMV serostatus was compiled. The genetic ancestry cluster associated with self-reported Caucasian donors included around 76% of the 398 genotyped donors. A later genetic analysis took genome-wide SNP genotypes for about 55% of the roughly 670 donors and used that subset as a discovery cohort. Across some 400 genotyped donors of the cohort, an average of about 240,000 unique TCR beta nucleotide sequences per donor were sequenced, and roughly a sixth of those sequences were non-productive. Roughly 5 DR-DQ haplotypes were treated as single units for association and clustering because of strong linkage in the cohort. To study patterns of TCR occurrence, a later analysis re-analyzed previously published TCR beta repertoires from hundreds of donors and added high-resolution HLA genotyping. Typing coverage varied by locus: about 629-640 donors for A, B, C, DRB1 and DQB1; approximately 500 for DQA1; more than 600 for DPA1; 450 to 480 for DPB1. The study aimed to test whether signatures of past pathogen exposure could be identified by cataloging public T cell receptors. In addition to the first cohort of around 670 subjects, a separate validation cohort of under 150 different subjects was used. To predict cytomegalovirus infection status, the study combined high-throughput TCR immunosequencing, statistical association of individual TCRs with disease status, and machine learning. Rather than drawing on any new phenotypic data, the later analysis identified candidate immune exposures from TCR beta sequences and the way those sequences occurred across donors. Roughly 310 gigabases of sequencing data and 80 million or so unique TCR sequences were included in an early release covering about 700 HLA-typed donors. Every discovery cohort repertoire had been produced on one sequencing platform. Summary of the overall study and its limitations: Specific HLA alleles were associated with over 15,000 TCR beta sequences at a false discovery rate of 0.05 in a later analysis. Compared with equally common non-associated chains, HLA-associated TCR beta chains in a later analysis were more clonally expanded and had lower generation probabilities. The authors suggested that the approach could potentially be generalized to other disease states and immunological phenotypes. A few of the identified cytomegalovirus-associated TCR beta chains were confirmed in vitro to be specific for cytomegalovirus antigens. For the cohort, immune exposure information was limited to CMV serostatus. In both the original and validation cohorts, the classifier was reported to diagnose cytomegalovirus status with high specificity and sensitivity. The earlier analysis of approximately 540 of the donors excluded fewer than 20 rarely observed V segments, including chromosome 9 orphons, because counts were too low. A further reported finding was that TCR beta sequences accurately predicted the HLA-A and HLA-B alleles for most subjects in the first cohort. When HLA alleles, especially DR and DQ, strongly co-occurred, attributing TCR associations to individual alleles was difficult. Because some donors lacked HLA typing at each locus, the association tests relied only on the typed subset. In a later analysis, TCR association rates were found to vary across HLA loci, with the most associated TCRs seen for DRB1 alleles and the fewest for HLA-C alleles. Linkage disequilibrium might explain the correlated functional status among segregating V segments, but an unknown experimental factor could not be excluded. In a later genetic analysis, fewer N-insertions in productive TCRs were reported among donors in an Asian-associated ancestry cluster than the roughly 670-donor mean. Some IMGT-functional V segments, including TRBV6-2 and TRBV6-3, could not be told apart with the 87-base-pair reads, so those segments were excluded. While some public TCRs were present in many individuals, most TCR sequences turned up only very rarely across donors. Presence/absence analyses assumed roughly uniform sequencing depth across donors, an assumption that may not hold. In an earlier analysis of 450 to 750 of the donors, most TCR beta V segments appeared in productive rearrangements about 90% or about 30% of the time, broadly matching IMGT annotations. Several of the top co-occurrence clusters appeared to be linked to parvovirus B19, influenza, CMV and Epstein-Barr virus, according to a later analysis. Only TCR beta chains were sequenced in this cohort, and the absence of alpha or paired-chain data limited detectable features. The sequencing pipeline was judged likely to have produced a cluster of highly shared sequence variants as a technical artifact. A later genetic analysis associated a missense DCLRE1C variant with V-gene and J-gene trimming of TCR beta chains, and an independent cohort replicated the association. A total of 164 TCR beta chains were listed by the study as associated with cytomegalovirus. According to a later analysis, most CMV-associated TCR beta chains appeared to be HLA-restricted, and the HLA associations seemed to be driven largely by CMV exposure.

In total, approximately 690 healthy bone marrow donors made up the cohort. At the time of sampling, every cohort member was nominally healthy, though immune exposures that went unrecorded were likely present. The donor was CMV seropositive and belonged to the group of some 290 seropositive cohort members. Every donor gave a peripheral blood sample, and the peripheral blood mononuclear cells from that sample were used for TCR beta sequencing. The Qiagen DNeasy Blood Extraction Kit was used to extract genomic DNA from the blood cell samples. Taken from cysteine to phenylalanine, the CDR3 has 15 residues. The DNA shown is the 45-base CDR3, in frame from base 1. The germline V gene specifies SGHTA as CDR1 and FQGNSA as CDR2. Unmatched junction bases come to 3, with V trimmed by 4 bases and J by 1 base. Libraries were constructed by the immunoSEQ multiplex PCR assay. A mixture of 60 forward primers for TCR Vbeta segments and 13 reverse primers for TCR Jbeta segments was used in the multiplex PCR. Amplification of the CDR3 region of rearranged TCR beta genes was performed with a multiplex PCR assay on genomic DNA. The amplified TCR beta libraries were sequenced on the Illumina HiSeq System as 87-base-pair reads. The study's processing was this. A later analysis tallied around 80 million unique TCR beta chains across the 666 repertoires, and some 10 million of those chains were shared by two or more donors. A nearest-neighbor algorithm error-corrected the raw reads and collapsed the reads into unique sequences, merging closely related sequences to remove PCR and sequencing errors. To assign V, D and J gene segments, CDR3 sequences were aligned to IMGT reference sequences. For a sequence to be retained, a match of at least six nucleotides was required to both a V gene segment and a J gene segment. Rearrangements were called productive when the CDR3 lacked stop codons and stayed in frame with V and J; all others were non-productive. CDR3 was defined according to IMGT convention as the region running from the second conserved V-encoded cysteine to the conserved J-encoded phenylalanine. The earlier analysis of about 590 of the donors excluded sequences that lacked an unambiguous match to a single V gene segment. An earlier analysis of 500 to 600 of the donors classified V segments as functional when productive rearrangements were above 56.7% and as segregating when the standard deviation between donors was above 5%. A statistical classification framework was developed to diagnose cytomegalovirus status using the catalog of TCR beta chain sequences. A later analysis assigned V and J genes by comparing TCR nucleotide sequences with IMGT/GENE-DB human TR gene sequences. In a later analysis, CDR3 sequences and most-parsimonious VDJ recombination scenarios were assigned using the TCRdist pipeline. A later analysis defined each TCR beta chain by its CDR3 amino acid sequence plus V-gene family, and excluded reads lacking a unique V-gene family. A later analysis removed several hundred highly shared, low-generation-probability nucleotide sequences to deal with suspected cross-contamination and a sequencing artifact. For each public chain, a later analysis derived a clonal expansion index from normalized ranks of inferred template counts within each repertoire. A later analysis computed generation probabilities with a VDJ recombination model fitted to out-of-frame rearrangements, and checked the results against IGoR. In a later analysis, hypergeometric tests were used to score TCR-TCR, TCR-HLA and TCR-CMV co-occurrence, with a repertoire-size bias correction applied to TCR pairs. False discovery rates were estimated in a later analysis by permuting HLA or CMV assignments 20 times. In a later analysis, co-occurring TCRs were grouped with DBSCAN, and TCRdist sequence similarity was added when clustering was performed within HLA-allele-positive subsets. For co-occurrence clustering, repertoires with fewer than 30,000 or more than 120,000 public chains were excluded, along with roughly 5 repertoires with anomalous nucleotide sharing. The table was pulled from immuneACCESS by TCRdb, which kept in-frame rearrangements only. Such tables lose some clones; where checked, under half of the loss comes from unresolved V genes, and the rest has no known cause. V and J calls and clone size are those listed in that table; D and trimming were worked out from the DNA. This sample lists under 300,000 clones; roughly 85% were detected once. The ten largest clones add up to approximately 4.3% of the sample.

Concerning this clone itself: Its antigen has not been determined. No base quality information exists; no much larger clone differs at one position.

This clonotype originated in a man in his forties or fifties in good health and CMV-seropositive. The rearranged chain carries TRBV7-2 and TRBJ1-4, with 7 bases matching TRBD1. The sample was PBMCs. The CDR3 protein is CASSSGQRTNEKLFF. The nucleotide sequence reads as follows: TGTGCCAGCAGCTCGGGACAGCGAACTAATGAAAAACTGTTTTTT.